One sample yielded the 5 T cell receptor beta chains listed below, sequenced in a study of blood T cell repertoires in COVID-19. Data came from immunoSEQ multiplex PCR; TCRdb stores just in-frame clones and leaves some out. The table has approximately 130,000 clones, about 88% seen once. The sample was peripheral blood. The origin of the receptors is a human donor in a cohort sampled during active COVID-19.

The rearrangement joins TRBV14 to TRBJ2-7; 7 bases agree with TRBD2. Trimming at V came to 4 bases and at J to 2 bases, leaving 8 bases not matched to a gene. Germline lookup yields CDR1 SGHDN and CDR2 FVKESK. The CDR3 consists of 15 residues. The CDR3 DNA is TGTGCCAGCAGCCGGGCACCTAGCGGCGCCTACGAGCAGTACTTC. This translates into CASSRAPSGAYEQYF.

The CDR3 reads CASMVGGSADTQYF. The CDR3 DNA is TGCGCCAGCATGGTGGGAGGGAGCGCAGATACGCAGTATTTT. The V gene is TRBV10-2, the J gene TRBJ2-3; the match to TRBD2 covers 7 bases. This CDR3 spans 14 amino acids. Germline CDR1 reads WSHSY; CDR2 reads SAAADI. V lost 7 bases, J lost 4 bases, and 8 bases stayed unmatched.

V gene TRBV10-3 combines with J gene TRBJ1-3; D might be TRBD1 (5 bases). The germline V and J ends were trimmed by 2 bases and 10 bases, with 9 bases remaining between them. Per the germline V gene, CDR1 is ENHRY and CDR2 is SYGVKD. This CDR3 contains 12 residues. CDR3 loop: CAISERAGTIYF. CDR3 bases: TGTGCCATCAGTGAGCGGGCAGGGACCATATATTTT.

The chain joins TRBV18 to TRBJ1-6; a possible D gene is TRBD1 (6 bases). Trimming removed 3 bases from V and 7 bases from J, with 10 bases in between. CDR1 is KGHSH, CDR2 LQKENI, per germline. The CDR3 runs 14 residues. In DNA form, the CDR3 reads TGTGCCAGCTCACCGACAGGAGGCAATTCACCCCTCCACTTT. Translating it yields CASSPTGGNSPLHF.

The chain joins TRBV19 to TRBJ2-1, with TRBD1 identical over 9 bases. The V gene's germline CDR1 is LNHDA and CDR2 SQIVND (reference sequence). J was trimmed by 0 bases and V by 2 bases; bases with no gene match: 8. This CDR3 has 18 residues. DNA for the CDR3: TGTGCCAGTAGTATAAGGGACAGGGCCTCCAGCTCCTACAATGAGCAGTTCTTC. Amino acids: CASSIRDRASSSYNEQFF.